Below, 25 T cell receptor beta chains from the same sample are listed, as sequenced in a study of metastatic and nonmetastatic thyroid tumors. Until they underwent thyroid surgery, no patient had received any treatment. Through MiXCR, TCRdb re-clonotyped the PCR reads. The sample has around 15,000 clones; around 24% are singletons. Material for sequencing was tumor tissue. All receptors come from a male donor with papillary thyroid cancer or a benign thyroid nodule (not recorded which). Some clones in this sample may be carry-over from other donors' samples.

In its sample, this clone ranks as medium-sized (0.01 to 0.1%). This chain joins TRBV7-6 and TRBJ1-1, with unresolved D. CDR3 length equals 14 residues. Trimming shortened V by 1 base and J by 4 bases, and 10 bases separated the two germline ends. Germline V lookup: CDR1 SGHVS, CDR2 FNYEAQ. The CDR3, as DNA: TGTGCCAGCAGCTTAGGGGCAGGTGGCACTGAAGCTTTCTTT. It encodes CASSLGAGGTEAFF.

This clone was observed at least ten times. The chain uses TRBV7-9 and TRBJ2-5; TRBD2 agrees at 11 bases. V was clipped by 6 bases and J by 4 bases; unmatched bases: 4. The CDR3 extends over 14 amino acids. Germline V CDR1 and CDR2: SEHNR, FQNEAQ (reference sequence). The CDR3 DNA reads TGTGCCAGCAGTACCCTAGCGGGAGGAGAGACCCAGTACTTC. Translating gives CASSTLAGGETQYF.

The rearrangement links TRBV7-9 to TRBJ2-5; 10 nucleotides line up with TRBD1. The germline V gene has CDR1 SEHNR and CDR2 FQNEAQ (reference sequence). CDR3 size: 15 residues. V lost 7 bases, J lost 5 bases, and 10 bases stayed unmatched. The CDR3 DNA reads TGTGCCAGCAACCGGGACAGGGGTGTTTTCGAGACCCAGTACTTC. Protein: CASNRDRGVFETQYF. The complete variable domain, with remaining parts taken from reference TRBV7-9 and TRBJ2-5, reads DTGVSQNPRHKITKRGQNVTFRCDPISEHNRLYWYRQTLGQGPEFLTYFQNEAQLEKSRLLSDRFSAERPKGSFSTLEIQRTEQGDSAMYLCASNRDRGVFETQYFGPGTRLLVL.

The chain employs TRBV3-1 and TRBJ1-1; a possible D gene is TRBD1 (5 bases). Trimming shortened V by 5 bases and J by 3 bases, and 10 bases separated the two germline ends. Germline V gives CDR1 LGHDT, CDR2 YNNKEL (reference sequence). CDR3 length: 13 amino acids. The CDR3 DNA is TGTGCCAGCAGCGTAACCAGGGACACTGAAGCTTTCTTT. Its translation is CASSVTRDTEAFF.

The V gene is TRBV28, the J gene TRBJ2-7, with D tentatively TRBD2 (7 bases). CDR3 length equals 13 residues. CDR1 and CDR2 from the germline V gene are MDHEN and SYDVKM. V lost 6 bases, J lost 7 bases, and 16 bases lay in between. Written as DNA, the CDR3 is TGTGCCAGCAGCCCGAGGGGGGGCGGTGAGCAGTACTTC. It yields the protein CASSPRGGGEQYF. Using reference TRBV28 and TRBJ2-7 for the parts outside the CDR3, the full variable domain is DVKVTQSSRYLVKRTGEKVFLECVQDMDHENMFWYRQDPGLGLRLIYFSYDVKMKEKGDIPEGYSVSREKKERFSLILESASTNQTSMYLCASSPRGGGEQYFGPGTRLTVT.

This clone was found many times. This rearrangement joins TRBV20-1 to TRBJ2-3; D ambiguous. Trimming pared 5 bases from V and 0 bases from J, leaving 9 bases between. The CDR3 loop spans 13 amino acids. Looked up from germline, CDR1 is DFQATT and CDR2 is SNEGSKA (reference sequence). In DNA form, the CDR3 reads TGCAGTGCTCCACCTATAAGCACAGATACGCAGTATTTT. Its protein is CSAPPISTDTQYF.

This clone has only a few counts. At one end the junction does not follow the germline gene, possibly because of a read error. Other DNA sequences of this sample code for an identical CDR3. The V call is TRBV6-1, the J call TRBJ2-7, with D maybe TRBD1 (5 bases). The CDR3 runs to 15 residues. Per the germline V gene, CDR1 is MNHNS and CDR2 is SASEGT. CDR3 nucleotide sequence: TGTGCCAGCAGCCGCCCCGGTGACAGTTCCTACGAGCAGTACTTT. The encoded protein is CASSRPGDSSYEQYF.

This clone is judged medium-sized (0.01 to 0.1%). The rearrangement joins TRBV7-8 to TRBJ2-7; no firm D call. CDR3 size: 14 residues. Trimming cost V 1 base and J 1 base, with 8 bases left between them. Germline CDR1 reads SGHVS; CDR2 reads FQNEAQ. CDR3 in DNA: TGTGCCAGCAGCTTAGTCCTAGATTCCTACGAGCAGTACTTC. Translated, it gives CASSLVLDSYEQYF.

Concerning this clone itself: This sequence may be a read error, since a much larger clone differs from it by one base. This chain links TRBV5-4 with TRBJ2-2, with D unclear. The V and J ends lost 2 bases and 4 bases respectively, with 12 bases between them. The CDR3 is 15 residues long. Germline CDR1 reads SGHNT; CDR2 reads YYREEE (reference sequence). Here the CDR3 DNA reads TGTGCCAGCAGCTTTAGGCAGGACCTCACCGGGGAGCTGTTTTTT. It yields the protein CASSFRQDLTGELFF.

This clone was observed a few times. CDR3 sequence reads: CSSPGDSGVSYEQYF. In nucleotides, the CDR3 is TGCAGTTCACCCGGTGATAGCGGGGTCTCCTACGAGCAGTACTTC. V gene TRBV20-1 combines with J gene TRBJ2-7; 8 positions match TRBD2. CDR1 and CDR2 from the germline V gene are DFQATT and SNEGSKA (reference sequence). The J segment lost 0 bases and the V segment lost 8 bases, leaving 12 bases of the junction unmatched. This CDR3 is 15 amino acids long.

This clone was seen many times. The rearrangement uses TRBV4-1 and TRBJ2-1, with TRBD1 matching over 7 bases. V gave up 4 bases and J gave up 9 bases; unmatched junction bases: 12. Germline CDR1 reads MGHRA; CDR2 reads YSYEKL. The CDR3 is made up of 15 amino acids. CDR3 region: CASSLWGPGGIEQFF. CDR3 DNA sequence: TGCGCCAGCAGCCTGTGGGGCCCAGGGGGTATTGAGCAGTTCTTC.

This clone was counted once. Possible read error: a much larger clone is one base away. The rearrangement links TRBV20-1 to TRBJ2-3, with 7 bases matching TRBD2. This CDR3 is 20 amino acids long. Germline values: CDR1 DFQATT, CDR2 SNEGSKA (reference sequence). J gave up 5 bases and V 3 bases, and 26 bases lay outside the gene matches. The CDR3 nucleotides read TGCAGTGCTAGGTACGACGGCGGCCTAGAGGGAGGGCCTCTGCTAGATACGCAGTATTTT. The encoded protein is CSARYDGGLEGGPLLDTQYF.

This clone was observed many times. The rearrangement uses TRBV7-9 and TRBJ2-5; TRBD2 matches 7 bases. Germline V gene lookup returns CDR1 SEHNR and CDR2 FQNEAQ (reference sequence). The V segment lost 2 bases and the J segment 4 bases; nucleotides outside the gene matches: 1. CDR3 length: 13 amino acids. The CDR3 DNA reads as TGTGCCAGCAGCTTATGGGGGGGAGAGACCCAGTACTTC. Its protein product is CASSLWGGETQYF.

The chain links TRBV28 to TRBJ2-1; 8 bases fit TRBD2. This CDR3 spans 14 amino acids. Germline values: CDR1 MDHEN, CDR2 SYDVKM. Trimming removed 7 bases from V and 4 bases from J; junction bases left unmatched: 6. This CDR3 is CASKVSSGYNEQFF. CDR3 sequence (DNA): TGTGCCAGCAAGGTGTCTAGCGGGTACAATGAGCAGTTCTTC.

This clone was picked up many times. V gene TRBV6-1 combines with J gene TRBJ2-5, with D possibly being TRBD1 (5 bases). The CDR3 loop spans 15 amino acids. CDR1 and CDR2 (germline): MNHNS, SASEGT. V was cut by 3 bases and J by 1 base, with 12 bases left in between. CDR3 in amino acids: CASSDPTEIQETQYF. DNA of the CDR3: TGTGCCAGCAGTGACCCGACAGAAATCCAAGAGACCCAGTACTTC.

Details on this clone: Being one base from a much bigger clone, this may be a read error. The chain employs TRBV6-1 and TRBJ2-2; D perhaps matches TRBD1 (7 bases). Germline CDR1 MNHNS, CDR2 SASEGT. The length of the CDR3 is 15 residues. The CDR3: CASTRQGGLPWELFF. The CDR3 DNA reads TGCGCCAGCACCCGACAGGGAGGTTTACCCTGGGAGCTGTTTTTT.

This clone was observed a few times. The chain carries TRBV6-1 and TRBJ2-7; D remains unclear. The V gene's germline CDR1 is MNHNS and CDR2 SASEGT. This CDR3 comprises 15 residues. Trimming left V 1 base short and J 2 bases short, with 12 bases between. Here the CDR3 reads CASSEDGQAAYEQYF. CDR3 sequence (DNA): TGTGCCAGCAGTGAAGACGGTCAGGCGGCCTACGAGCAGTACTTC.

This sequence joins TRBV6-1 and TRBJ1-1, with D unresolved. CDR1 is MNHNS and CDR2 is SASEGT in the germline V gene. The CDR3 covers 15 residues. V lost 6 bases, J lost 2 bases, and 16 bases lay in between. CDR3 coding DNA: TGTGCCAGCAGCCCAACCGCGTGGTGTAACACTGAAGCTTTCTTT. Encoded protein: CASSPTAWCNTEAFF.

On this clone: Being one base from a much bigger clone, this may be a read error. In this CDR3 the conserved last residue, phenylalanine or tryptophan, is missing, so a read error is likely. V and J are TRBV6-4 and TRBJ2-5, with a possible D match to TRBD2 (6 bases). The CDR3 is 14 amino acids. V was cut by 3 bases and J by 5 bases, with 13 bases left in between. Germline loops: CDR1 MRHNA, CDR2 SNTAGT. The CDR3 DNA is TGTGCCAGCAGTGAAAGCGGGTCAAGGGAGACCCAGTACTCC. Its translation: CASSESGSRETQYS.

In its sample, this clone ranks as medium-sized. V usage is TRBV6-1 and J usage is TRBJ1-1; 8 bases fit TRBD1. From germline, CDR1 is MNHNS and CDR2 SASEGT. V was pared by 5 bases and J by 11 bases, with 16 bases of the junction left unmatched. The CDR3 covers 15 residues. CDR3 protein: CASSSSRGLSLRAFF. The CDR3 nucleotides read TGTGCCAGCAGTTCTAGCAGGGGGCTTTCCCTCCGTGCTTTCTTT.

There are many counts of this clone. The J gene is TRBJ2-3, the V gene TRBV5-1, with 7 bases lining up with TRBD2. This CDR3 has 15 amino acids. V was pared by 6 bases and J by 0 bases, with 7 bases of the junction left unmatched. Germline CDR1 SGHRS, CDR2 YFSETQ. The CDR3 loop reads CASIDRLASTDTQYF. DNA for the CDR3: TGCGCCAGCATAGACCGACTAGCTAGCACAGATACGCAGTATTTT. Full variable domain (rest looked up from reference TRBV5-1 and TRBJ2-3): KAGVTQTPRYLIKTRGQQVTLSCSPISGHRSVSWYQQTPGQGLQFLFEYFSETQRNKGNFPGRFSGRQFSNSRSEMNVSTLELGDSALYLCASIDRLASTDTQYFGPGTRLTVL.

By share, this clone ranks as medium-sized. V is TRBV27 and J is TRBJ2-7; D not certain. The V end was cut by 6 bases, the J end by 3 bases, with 9 bases between. The CDR3 runs 12 residues. Germline loops: CDR1 MNHEY, CDR2 SMNVEV (reference sequence). The CDR3 region has the DNA TGTGCCAGCAGGACACCGTACTACGAGCAGTACTTC. Amino acids: CASRTPYYEQYF.

The gene calls are TRBV4-1 and TRBJ2-7; maybe TRBD2 (5 bases). Looked up from germline, CDR1 is MGHRA and CDR2 is YSYEKL. Trimming removed 3 bases at V and 4 bases at J, with 13 bases between. The CDR3 runs to 14 residues. DNA of the CDR3: TGCGCCAGCAGCCACCTAGCAGAGTTATACGAGCAGTACTTC. It specifies CASSHLAELYEQYF.

This clone was counted ten times or more. J is TRBJ2-2 and V is TRBV5-4; TRBD2 matches at 7 bases. The CDR3 spans 16 residues. Germline CDR1 and CDR2: SGHNT and YYREEE (reference sequence). After removal of 4 bases from V and 2 bases from J, the junction contained 8 bases not matched to a gene. The CDR3 DNA sequence: TGTGCCAGCAGCCCGTCAGGGAGGGGTAACACCGGGGAGCTGTTTTTT. Amino acids: CASSPSGRGNTGELFF.

This clone occurred many times. The chain employs TRBV7-2 and TRBJ2-5, with D unresolved. Germline CDR1 reads SGHTA; CDR2 reads FQGNSA. This CDR3 is 11 amino acids long. Between the trimmed V and J ends, which lost 4 bases and 7 bases, there was a span of 7 bases. CDR3 DNA sequence: TGTGCCAGCAGCTCAGCCCTGACCCAGTACTTC. This encodes CASSSALTQYF.